This T cell receptor beta chain was sequenced for a study of neurological immune-mediated disorders. Broader study findings: Phylogenetic analysis grouped 18 of 34 multiple sclerosis patients' repertoires together, suggesting a possible repertoire signature. Healthy controls had more TCR clonal expansion than multiple sclerosis, which showed the least, whereas HTLV-1-associated myelopathy showed the most. None of the CDR3 amino acid sequences found in expanded clones was shared across subjects. This suggests that the TCR-beta repertoires were private in all groups.

TCRdb fed the 5' RACE reads into MiXCR, producing one record per CDR3 protein. The sample carries roughly 70,000 distinct CDR3 sequences, 3.9% recorded once. The ends were cut back, 0 bases at V and 6 bases at J, with 16 bases in the middle. CDR3 length: 16 amino acids. Germline values: CDR1 SGHRS, CDR2 YFSETQ. This clonotype was detected ten times or more. Its antigen remains unknown. The chain carries TRBV5-1 and TRBJ2-1; D is unclear. This receptor was identified in a man aged 25-45 years with multiple sclerosis. Sample: PBMCs. The CDR3 coding sequence is TGCGCCAGCAGCTTGGTTGGCTCGACGACGGGCAATGAGCAGTTCTTC. Translation: CASSLVGSTTGNEQFF.